This TCR beta chain was sequenced for a study of blood T cell repertoires in COVID-19. Study details: Both acute and convalescent COVID-19 samples were obtained from the United States, Italy and Spain. In each case, the material was cDNA or gDNA derived from T cells, B-cell-depleted T cells, or PBMCs.

Authors' analysis steps: Reference gene primer amplification yielded estimated nucleated cell counts. Generated by immunoSEQ multiplex PCR, the TCRdb table keeps only in-frame clones and is missing some. Clonal size and the V and J genes are those of that table, whereas D and trimming came from the DNA. Here the sample spans 150,000 to 190,000 clones, 70% to 90% being singletons. The V end lost 3 bases, the J end lost 3 bases, and 14 bases lay between the germline ends. The CDR3 is 15 amino acids. Germline loops: CDR1 LGHDT, CDR2 YNNKEL (reference sequence). This clone was counted a single time. Patients at the Seattle site were enrolled during active infection and followed longitudinally.

The rearrangement links TRBV3-1 (or the pseudogene TRBV3-2) to TRBJ1-1; possible D gene TRBD1, 5 bases. The source of this sequence is a woman aged 55-69 years with COVID-19, enrolled during active disease. Sequenced input: peripheral blood. CDR3 sequence (DNA): TGTGCCAGCAGCCAGGGGGGAATAAGGCACACTGAAGCTTTCTTT. It codes for CASSQGGIRHTEAFF.